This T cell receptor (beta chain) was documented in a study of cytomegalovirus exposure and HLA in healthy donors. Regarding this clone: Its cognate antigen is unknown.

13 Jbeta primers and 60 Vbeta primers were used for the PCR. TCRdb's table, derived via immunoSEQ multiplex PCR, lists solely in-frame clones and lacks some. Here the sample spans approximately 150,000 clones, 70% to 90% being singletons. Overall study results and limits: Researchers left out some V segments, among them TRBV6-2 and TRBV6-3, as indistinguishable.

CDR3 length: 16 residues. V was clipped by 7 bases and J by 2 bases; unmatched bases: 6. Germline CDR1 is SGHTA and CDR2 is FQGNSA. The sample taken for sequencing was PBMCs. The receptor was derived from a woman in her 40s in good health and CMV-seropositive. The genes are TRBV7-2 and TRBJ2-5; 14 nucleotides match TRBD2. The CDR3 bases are TGTGCCAGCAACCTGGGACTAGCGGGAGCTCAAGAGACCCAGTACTTC. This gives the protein CASNLGLAGAQETQYF. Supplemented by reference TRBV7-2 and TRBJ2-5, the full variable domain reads GAGVSQSPSNKVTEKGKDVELRCDPISGHTALYWYRQSLGQGLEFLIYFQGNSAPDKSGLPSDRFSAERTGGSVSTLTIQRTQQEDSAVYLCASNLGLAGAQETQYFGPGTRLLVL.